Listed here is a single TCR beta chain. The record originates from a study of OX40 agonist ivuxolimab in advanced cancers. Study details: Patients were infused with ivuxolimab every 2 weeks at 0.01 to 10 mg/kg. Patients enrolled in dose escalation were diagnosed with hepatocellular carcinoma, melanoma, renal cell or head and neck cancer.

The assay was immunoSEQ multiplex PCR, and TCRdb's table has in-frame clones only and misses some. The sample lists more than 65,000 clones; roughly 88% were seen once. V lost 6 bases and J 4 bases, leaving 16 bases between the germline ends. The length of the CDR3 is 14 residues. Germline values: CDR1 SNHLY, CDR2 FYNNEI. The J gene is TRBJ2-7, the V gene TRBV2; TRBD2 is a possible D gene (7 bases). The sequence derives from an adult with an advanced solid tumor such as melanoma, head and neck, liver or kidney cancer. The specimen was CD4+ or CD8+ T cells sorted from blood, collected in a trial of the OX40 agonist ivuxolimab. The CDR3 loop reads CASSPTGGSYEQYF. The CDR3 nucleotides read TGTGCCAGCAGCCCCACGGGGGGCAGTTACGAGCAGTACTTC.